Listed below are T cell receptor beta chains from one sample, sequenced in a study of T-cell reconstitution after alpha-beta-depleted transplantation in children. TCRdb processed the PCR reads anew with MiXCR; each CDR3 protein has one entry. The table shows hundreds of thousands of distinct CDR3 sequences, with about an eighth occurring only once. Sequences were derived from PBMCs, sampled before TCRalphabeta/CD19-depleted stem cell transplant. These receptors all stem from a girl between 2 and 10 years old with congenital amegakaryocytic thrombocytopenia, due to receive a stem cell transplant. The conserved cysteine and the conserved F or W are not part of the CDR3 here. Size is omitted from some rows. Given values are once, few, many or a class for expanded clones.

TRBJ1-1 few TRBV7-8 ASSWDRGPAF
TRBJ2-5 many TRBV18 ASSPPRETQY
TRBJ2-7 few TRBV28 ASAYGGLSSYEQY
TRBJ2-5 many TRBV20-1 SVIRGGFPNQETQY
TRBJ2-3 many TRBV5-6 ASSLFGGASTDTQY
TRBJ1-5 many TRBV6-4 ASSVADRGHNQPQH
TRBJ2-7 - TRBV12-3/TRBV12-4 ASSPPAGGYEQY
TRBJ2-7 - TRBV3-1 ASTGTGTGNYEQY
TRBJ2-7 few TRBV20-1 SARDRGRYEQY
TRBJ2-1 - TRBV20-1 SAPRGGNEQF
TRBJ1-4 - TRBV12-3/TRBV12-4 ARSLAPGGALNEKLF
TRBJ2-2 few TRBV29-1 SGETGNTGELF
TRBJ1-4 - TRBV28 ASSFNRYEKLF
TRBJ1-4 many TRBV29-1 SVGGWQGEKLF
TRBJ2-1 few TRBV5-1 ASTWRGDEQF
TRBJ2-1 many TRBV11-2 ASSPWTGRSYNEQF
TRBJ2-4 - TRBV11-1 ASSQTVFRGRSAKNIQY
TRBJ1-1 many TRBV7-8 ASSLALRGVAF
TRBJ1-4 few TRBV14 ASSQLTGGNEKLF
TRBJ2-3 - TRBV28 ASSLDRGIDTQY
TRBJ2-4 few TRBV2 ASSESGLAGFKNIQY
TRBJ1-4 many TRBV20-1 SARDTQGLNEKLF
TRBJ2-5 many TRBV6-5 ASSYAETQY
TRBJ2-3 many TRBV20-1 SARGGRGLTDTQY
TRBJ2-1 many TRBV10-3 AISKGGEDYNEQF
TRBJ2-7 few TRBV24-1 ATSDLLIGQGGLQY